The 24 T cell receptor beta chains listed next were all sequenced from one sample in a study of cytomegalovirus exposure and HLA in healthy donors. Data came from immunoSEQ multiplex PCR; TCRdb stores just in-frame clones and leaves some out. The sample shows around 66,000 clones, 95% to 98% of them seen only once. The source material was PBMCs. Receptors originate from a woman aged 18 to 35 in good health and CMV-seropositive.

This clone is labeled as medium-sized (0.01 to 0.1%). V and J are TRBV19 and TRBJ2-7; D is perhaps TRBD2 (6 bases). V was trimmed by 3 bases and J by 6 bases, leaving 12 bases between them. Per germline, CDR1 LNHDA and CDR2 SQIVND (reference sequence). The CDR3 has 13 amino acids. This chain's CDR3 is CASSMKEGSEQYF. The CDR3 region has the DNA TGTGCCAGTAGTATGAAGGAGGGTAGCGAGCAGTACTTC.

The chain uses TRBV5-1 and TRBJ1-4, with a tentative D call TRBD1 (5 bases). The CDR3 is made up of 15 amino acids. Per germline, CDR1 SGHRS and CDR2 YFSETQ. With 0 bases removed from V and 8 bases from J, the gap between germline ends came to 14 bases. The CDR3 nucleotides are TGCGCCAGCAGCTTGGCCTCAGGGTCTGGGGAAAAACTGTTTTTT. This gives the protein CASSLASGSGEKLFF.

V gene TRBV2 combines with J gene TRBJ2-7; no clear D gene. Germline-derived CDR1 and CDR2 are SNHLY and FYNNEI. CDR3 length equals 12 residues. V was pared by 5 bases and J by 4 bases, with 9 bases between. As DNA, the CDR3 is TGTGCCAGCAGTCTAGAGGTATACGAGCAGTACTTC. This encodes CASSLEVYEQYF.

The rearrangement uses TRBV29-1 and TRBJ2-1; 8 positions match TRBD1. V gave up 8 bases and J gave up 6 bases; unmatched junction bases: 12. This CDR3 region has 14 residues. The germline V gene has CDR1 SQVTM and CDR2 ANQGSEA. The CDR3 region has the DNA TGCAGCCACCCCTGGACAGGGTCCGGCAATGAGCAGTTCTTC. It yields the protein CSHPWTGSGNEQFF.

The CDR3 DNA is TGTGCCAGCAGTCACCAGGGGTTGGGGGAAAAACTGTTTTTT. Protein sequence: CASSHQGLGEKLFF. The chain has TRBV27 and TRBJ1-4; D might be TRBD1 (6 bases). This CDR3 contains 14 residues. Germline V lookup: CDR1 MNHEY, CDR2 SMNVEV (reference sequence). With 5 bases removed from V and 8 bases from J, the gap between germline ends came to 15 bases.

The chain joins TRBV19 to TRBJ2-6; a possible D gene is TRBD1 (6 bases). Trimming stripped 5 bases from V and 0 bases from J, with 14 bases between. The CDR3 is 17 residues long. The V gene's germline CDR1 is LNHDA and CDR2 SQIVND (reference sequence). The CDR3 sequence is CASSSGAETSGANVLTF. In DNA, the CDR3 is TGTGCCAGTAGTTCAGGGGCCGAGACCTCTGGGGCCAACGTCCTGACTTTC.

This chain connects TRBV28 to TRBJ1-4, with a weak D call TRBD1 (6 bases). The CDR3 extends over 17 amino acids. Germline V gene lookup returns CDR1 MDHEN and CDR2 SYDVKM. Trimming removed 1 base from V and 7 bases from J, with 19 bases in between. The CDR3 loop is CASSLFLTGWEGEKLFF. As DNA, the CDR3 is TGTGCCAGCAGTTTATTCTTAACAGGGTGGGAGGGTGAAAAACTGTTTTTT.

The CDR3 region is CARTDRVVHEQYF. In nucleotides, the CDR3 is TGTGCCAGGACCGACAGGGTAGTCCACGAGCAGTACTTC. The V gene is TRBV30, the J gene TRBJ2-7; 7 nucleotides align to TRBD1. J lost 5 bases, V lost 8 bases, and 12 bases had no gene match. The CDR3 is 13 residues long. Germline CDR1 is GTSNPN and CDR2 is SVGIG (reference sequence).

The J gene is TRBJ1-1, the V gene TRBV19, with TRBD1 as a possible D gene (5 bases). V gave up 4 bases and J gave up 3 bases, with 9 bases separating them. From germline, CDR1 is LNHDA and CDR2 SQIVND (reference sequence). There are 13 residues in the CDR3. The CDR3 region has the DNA TGTGCCAGTAGTACAGGGATTCACACTGAAGCTTTCTTT. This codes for CASSTGIHTEAFF.

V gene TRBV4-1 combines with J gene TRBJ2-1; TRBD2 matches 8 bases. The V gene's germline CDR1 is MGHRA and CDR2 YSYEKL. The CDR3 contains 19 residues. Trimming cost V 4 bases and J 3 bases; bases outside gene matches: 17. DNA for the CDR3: TGCGCCAGCAGCCCCTCCCGCGGTAGAGCGGGAGAAGGCTACAATGAGCAGTTCTTC. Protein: CASSPSRGRAGEGYNEQFF.

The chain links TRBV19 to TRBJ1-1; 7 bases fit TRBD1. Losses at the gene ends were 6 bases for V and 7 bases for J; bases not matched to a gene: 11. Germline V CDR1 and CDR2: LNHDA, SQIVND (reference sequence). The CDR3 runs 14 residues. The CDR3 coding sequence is TGTGCCAGTAGCACCGACAGGGAATATAATGAAGCTTTCTTT. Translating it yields CASSTDREYNEAFF. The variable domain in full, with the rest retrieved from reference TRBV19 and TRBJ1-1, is DGGITQSPKYLFRKEGQNVTLSCEQNLNHDAMYWYRQDPGQGLRLIYYSQIVNDFQKGDIAEGYSVSREKKESFPLTVTSAQKNPTAFYLCASSTDREYNEAFFGQGTRLTVV.

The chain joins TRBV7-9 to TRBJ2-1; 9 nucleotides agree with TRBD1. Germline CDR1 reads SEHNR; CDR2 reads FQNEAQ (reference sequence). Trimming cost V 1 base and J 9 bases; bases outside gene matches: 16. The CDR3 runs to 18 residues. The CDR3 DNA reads TGTGCCAGCAGCTTAGAGCGGGTTTGGGACAGGGAAGGGGTTGAGCAGTTCTTC. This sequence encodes CASSLERVWDREGVEQFF.

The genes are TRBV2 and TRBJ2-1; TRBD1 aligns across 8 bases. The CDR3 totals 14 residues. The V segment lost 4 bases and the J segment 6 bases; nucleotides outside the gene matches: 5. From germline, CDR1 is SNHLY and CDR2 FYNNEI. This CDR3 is CASSGGQASNEQFF. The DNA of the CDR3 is TGTGCCAGCAGTGGGGGACAGGCCTCCAATGAGCAGTTCTTC.

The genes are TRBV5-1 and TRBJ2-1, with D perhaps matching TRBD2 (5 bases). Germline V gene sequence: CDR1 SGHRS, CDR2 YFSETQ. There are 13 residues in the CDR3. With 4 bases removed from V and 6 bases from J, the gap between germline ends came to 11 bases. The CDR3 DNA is TGCGCCAGCAGCCCCGGGGAGAGCAATGAGCAGTTCTTC. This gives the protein CASSPGESNEQFF.

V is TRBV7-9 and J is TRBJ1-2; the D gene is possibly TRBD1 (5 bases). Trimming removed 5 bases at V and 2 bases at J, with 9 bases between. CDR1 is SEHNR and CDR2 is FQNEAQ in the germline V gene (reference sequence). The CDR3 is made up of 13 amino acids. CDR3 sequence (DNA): TGTGCCAGCAGCCCCGACAGCAACTATGGCTACACCTTC. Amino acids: CASSPDSNYGYTF. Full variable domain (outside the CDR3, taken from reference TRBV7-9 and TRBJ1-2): DTGVSQNPRHKITKRGQNVTFRCDPISEHNRLYWYRQTLGQGPEFLTYFQNEAQLEKSRLLSDRFSAERPKGSFSTLEIQRTEQGDSAMYLCASSPDSNYGYTFGSGTRLTVV.

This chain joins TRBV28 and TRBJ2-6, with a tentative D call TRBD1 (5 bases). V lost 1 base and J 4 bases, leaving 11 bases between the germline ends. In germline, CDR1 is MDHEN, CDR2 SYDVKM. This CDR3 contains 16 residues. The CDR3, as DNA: TGTGCCAGCAGTTTATTAATTGGGGCCGGGGCCAACGTCCTGACTTTC. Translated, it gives CASSLLIGAGANVLTF.

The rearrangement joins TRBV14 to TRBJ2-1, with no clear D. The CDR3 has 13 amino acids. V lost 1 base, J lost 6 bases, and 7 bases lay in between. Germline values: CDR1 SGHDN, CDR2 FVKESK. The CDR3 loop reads CASSQAGFNEQFF. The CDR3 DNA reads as TGTGCCAGCAGCCAAGCAGGCTTCAATGAGCAGTTCTTC.

The chain's CDR3 is CASSWEPGHNEQFF. The CDR3 DNA reads TGCGCCAGCAGCTGGGAGCCGGGCCACAATGAGCAGTTCTTC. The chain has TRBV4-1 and TRBJ2-1, with D possibly matching TRBD2 (5 bases). From germline, CDR1 is MGHRA and CDR2 YSYEKL. V was clipped by 5 bases and J by 5 bases, with 13 bases between them. The CDR3 contains 14 residues.

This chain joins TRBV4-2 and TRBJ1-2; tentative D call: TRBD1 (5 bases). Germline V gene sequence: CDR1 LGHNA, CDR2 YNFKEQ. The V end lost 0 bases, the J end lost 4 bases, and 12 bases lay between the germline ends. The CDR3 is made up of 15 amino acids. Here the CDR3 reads CASSQEGEGSYGYTF. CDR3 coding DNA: TGTGCCAGCAGCCAAGAGGGGGAGGGAAGCTATGGCTACACCTTC.

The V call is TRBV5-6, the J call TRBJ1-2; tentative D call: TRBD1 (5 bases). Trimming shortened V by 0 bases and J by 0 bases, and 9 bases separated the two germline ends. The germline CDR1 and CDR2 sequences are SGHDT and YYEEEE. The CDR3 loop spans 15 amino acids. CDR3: CASSLEARANYGYTF. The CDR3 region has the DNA TGTGCCAGCAGCTTGGAGGCCAGGGCTAACTATGGCTACACCTTC.

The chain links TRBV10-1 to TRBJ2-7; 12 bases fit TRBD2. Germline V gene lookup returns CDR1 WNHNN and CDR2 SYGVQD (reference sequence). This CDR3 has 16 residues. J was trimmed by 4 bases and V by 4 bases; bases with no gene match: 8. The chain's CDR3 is CASSGVLAGGVYEQYF. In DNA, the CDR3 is TGCGCCAGCAGTGGGGTACTAGCGGGAGGCGTATACGAGCAGTACTTC.

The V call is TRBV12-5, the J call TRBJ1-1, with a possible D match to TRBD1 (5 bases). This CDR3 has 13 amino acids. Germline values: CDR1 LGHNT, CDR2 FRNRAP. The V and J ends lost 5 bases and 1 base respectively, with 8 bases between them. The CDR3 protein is CASGAGGNTEAFF. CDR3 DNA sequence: TGTGCTAGTGGTGCGGGGGGGAACACTGAAGCTTTCTTT.

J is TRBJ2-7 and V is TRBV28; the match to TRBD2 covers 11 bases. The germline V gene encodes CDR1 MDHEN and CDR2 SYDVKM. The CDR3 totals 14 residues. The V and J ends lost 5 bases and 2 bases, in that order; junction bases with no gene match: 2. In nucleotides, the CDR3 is TGTGCCAGCAGTCCGACTAGCGGGACCTACGAGCAGTACTTC. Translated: CASSPTSGTYEQYF.

The CDR3 region is CASSQPEESADTQYF. CDR3 nucleotide sequence: TGTGCCAGCTCACAACCAGAGGAAAGCGCAGATACGCAGTATTTT. The chain uses TRBV18 and TRBJ2-3; D is ambiguous. V was trimmed by 4 bases and J by 4 bases, leaving 15 bases between them. The V gene's germline CDR1 is KGHSH and CDR2 LQKENI. The CDR3 is 15 residues long. Drawing the rest from reference TRBV18 and TRBJ2-3, the complete variable domain is NAGVMQNPRHLVRRRGQEARLRCSPMKGHSHVYWYRQLPEEGLKFMVYLQKENIIDESGMPKERFSAEFPKEGPSILRIQQVVRGDSAAYFCASSQPEESADTQYFGPGTRLTVL.